This T cell receptor (beta chain) was obtained from a study of blood T cell repertoires in COVID-19. Study context: The cDNA or gDNA used as material had been derived from T cells, B-cell-depleted T cells, or PBMCs.

Clones were read by immunoSEQ multiplex PCR, and TCRdb kept only the in-frame ones, dropping some. This table has 200,000 to 300,000 clones, over 75% appearing once. Participant-reported clinical history was the basis for cohort assignment. The study counted Cohort 3 donors as recovered given two negative PCRs, clearance, or symptom resolution. What was sequenced was PBMCs or T cells enriched from blood (not recorded which). This TCR derives from a man aged 40-50 years who had recovered from COVID-19.

CDR3 sequence: CASSREGAGTDTQYF. The CDR3 DNA sequence: TGTGCCAGCTCCCGGGAGGGGGCGGGCACAGATACGCAGTATTTT. The gene calls are TRBV18 and TRBJ2-3; D may be TRBD2 (8 bases). The V end lost 6 bases, the J end lost 1 base, and 14 bases lay between the germline ends. The CDR3 has 15 amino acids. Germline V gives CDR1 KGHSH, CDR2 LQKENI.